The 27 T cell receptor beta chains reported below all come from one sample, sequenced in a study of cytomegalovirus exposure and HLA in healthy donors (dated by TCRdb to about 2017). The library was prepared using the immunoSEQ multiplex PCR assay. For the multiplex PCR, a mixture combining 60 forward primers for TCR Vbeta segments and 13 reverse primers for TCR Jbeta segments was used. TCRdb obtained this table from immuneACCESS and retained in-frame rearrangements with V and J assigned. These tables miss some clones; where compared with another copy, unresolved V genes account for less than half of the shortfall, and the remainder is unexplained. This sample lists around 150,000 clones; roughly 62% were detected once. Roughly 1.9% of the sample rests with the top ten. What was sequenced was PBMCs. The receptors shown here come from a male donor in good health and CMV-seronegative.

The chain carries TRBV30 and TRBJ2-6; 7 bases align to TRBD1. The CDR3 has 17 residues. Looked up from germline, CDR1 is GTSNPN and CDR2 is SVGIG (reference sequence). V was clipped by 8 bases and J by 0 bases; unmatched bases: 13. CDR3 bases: TGTGCCCGAAGGGGGCAGGGGTGGGACTCTGGGGCCAACGTCCTGACTTTC. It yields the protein CARRGQGWDSGANVLTF. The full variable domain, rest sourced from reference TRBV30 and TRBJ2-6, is SQTIHQWPATLVQPVGSPLSLECTVEGTSNPNLYWYRQAAGRGLQLLFYSVGIGQISSEVPQNLSASRPQDRQFILSSKKLLLSDSGFYLCARRGQGWDSGANVLTFGAGSRLTVL.

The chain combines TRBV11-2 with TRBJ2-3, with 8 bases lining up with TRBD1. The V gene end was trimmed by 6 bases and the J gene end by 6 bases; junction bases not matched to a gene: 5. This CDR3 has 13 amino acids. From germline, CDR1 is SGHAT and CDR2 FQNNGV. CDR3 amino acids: CASRLQGADTQYF. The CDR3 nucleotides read TGTGCCAGCAGGCTGCAGGGGGCGGATACGCAGTATTTT.

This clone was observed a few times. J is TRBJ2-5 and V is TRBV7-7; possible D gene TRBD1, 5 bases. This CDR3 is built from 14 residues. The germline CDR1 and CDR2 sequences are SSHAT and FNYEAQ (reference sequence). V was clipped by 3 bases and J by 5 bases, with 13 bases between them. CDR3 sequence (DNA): TGTGCCAGCAGCTTTGCAGGGCTTGCGGAGACCCAGTACTTC. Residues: CASSFAGLAETQYF.

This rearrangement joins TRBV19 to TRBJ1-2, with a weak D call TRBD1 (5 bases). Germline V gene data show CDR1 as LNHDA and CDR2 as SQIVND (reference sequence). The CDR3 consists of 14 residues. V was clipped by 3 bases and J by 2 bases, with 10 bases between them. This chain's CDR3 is CASSIETDNYGYTF. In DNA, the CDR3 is TGTGCCAGTAGTATCGAGACAGACAACTATGGCTACACCTTC.

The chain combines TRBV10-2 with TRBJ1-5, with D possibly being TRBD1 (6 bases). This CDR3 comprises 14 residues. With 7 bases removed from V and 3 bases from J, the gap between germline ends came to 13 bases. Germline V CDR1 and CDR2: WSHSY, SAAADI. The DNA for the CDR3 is TGCGCCAGCACGGATACAGGGTTCAATCAGCCCCAGCATTTT. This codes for CASTDTGFNQPQHF.

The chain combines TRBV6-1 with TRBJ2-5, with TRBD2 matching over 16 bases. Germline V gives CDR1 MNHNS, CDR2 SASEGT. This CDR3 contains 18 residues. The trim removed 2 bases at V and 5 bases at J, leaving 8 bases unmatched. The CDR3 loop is CASSEFPGLAGGRETQYF. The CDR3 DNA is TGTGCCAGCAGTGAATTCCCGGGACTAGCGGGGGGGCGGGAGACCCAGTACTTC.

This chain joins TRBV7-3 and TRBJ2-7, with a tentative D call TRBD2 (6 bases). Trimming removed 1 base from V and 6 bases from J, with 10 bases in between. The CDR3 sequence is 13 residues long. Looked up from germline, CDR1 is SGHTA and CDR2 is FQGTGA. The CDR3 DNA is TGTGCCAGCAGCTTAAGTCCGGAGGGCGAGCAGTACTTC. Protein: CASSLSPEGEQYF.

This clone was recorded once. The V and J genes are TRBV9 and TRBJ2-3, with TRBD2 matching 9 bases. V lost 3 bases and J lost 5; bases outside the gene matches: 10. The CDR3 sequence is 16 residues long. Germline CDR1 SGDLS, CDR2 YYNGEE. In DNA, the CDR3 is TGTGCCAGCAGCGCCTCTAGCGGGGTAGCCAGAGATACGCAGTATTTT. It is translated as CASSASSGVARDTQYF. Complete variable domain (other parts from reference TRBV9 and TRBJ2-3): DSGVTQTPKHLITATGQRVTLRCSPRSGDLSVYWYQQSLDQGLQFLIQYYNGEERAKGNILERFSAQQFPDLHSELNLSSLELGDSALYFCASSASSGVARDTQYFGPGTRLTVL.

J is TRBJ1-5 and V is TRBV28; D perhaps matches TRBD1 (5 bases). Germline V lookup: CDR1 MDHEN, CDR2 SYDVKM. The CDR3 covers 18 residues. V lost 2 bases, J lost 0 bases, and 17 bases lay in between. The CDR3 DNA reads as TGTGCCAGCAGTTTAATGACAGTCCTAAAATATAGCAATCAGCCCCAGCATTTT. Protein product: CASSLMTVLKYSNQPQHF. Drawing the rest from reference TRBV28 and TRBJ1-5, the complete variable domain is DVKVTQSSRYLVKRTGEKVFLECVQDMDHENMFWYRQDPGLGLRLIYFSYDVKMKEKGDIPEGYSVSREKKERFSLILESASTNQTSMYLCASSLMTVLKYSNQPQHFGDGTRLSIL.

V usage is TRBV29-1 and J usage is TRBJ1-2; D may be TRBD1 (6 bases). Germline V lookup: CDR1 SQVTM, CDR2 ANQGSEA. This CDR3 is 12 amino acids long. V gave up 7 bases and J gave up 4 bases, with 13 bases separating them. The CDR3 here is CSAEGDTYGYTF. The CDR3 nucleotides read TGCAGCGCCGAGGGGGACACCTATGGCTACACCTTC.

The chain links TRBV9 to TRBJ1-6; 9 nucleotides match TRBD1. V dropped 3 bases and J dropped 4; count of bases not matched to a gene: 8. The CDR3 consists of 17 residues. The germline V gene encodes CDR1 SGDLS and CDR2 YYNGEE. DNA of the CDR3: TGTGCCAGCAGCGCTGAACAGGGGGCGTCTTATAATTCACCCCTCCACTTT. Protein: CASSAEQGASYNSPLHF.

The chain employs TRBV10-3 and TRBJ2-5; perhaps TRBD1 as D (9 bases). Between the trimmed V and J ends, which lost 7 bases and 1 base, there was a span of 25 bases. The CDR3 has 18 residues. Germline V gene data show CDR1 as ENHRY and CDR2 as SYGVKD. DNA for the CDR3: TGTGCCATCACCGCGGGGACAGGGTCGGGAGGGATCCAAGAGACCCAGTACTTC. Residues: CAITAGTGSGGIQETQYF.

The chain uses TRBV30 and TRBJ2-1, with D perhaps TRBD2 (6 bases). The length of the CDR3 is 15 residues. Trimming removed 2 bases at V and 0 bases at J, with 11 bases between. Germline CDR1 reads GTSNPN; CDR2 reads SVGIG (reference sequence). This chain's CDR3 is CAWSRGGPSYNEQFF. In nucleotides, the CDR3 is TGTGCCTGGAGTCGAGGAGGGCCCTCCTACAATGAGCAGTTCTTC.

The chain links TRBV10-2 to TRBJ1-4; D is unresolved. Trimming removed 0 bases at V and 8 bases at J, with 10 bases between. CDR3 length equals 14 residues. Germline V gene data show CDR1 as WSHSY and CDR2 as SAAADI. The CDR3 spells CASSESAGMEKLFF. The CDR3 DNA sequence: TGCGCCAGCAGTGAGTCGGCGGGCATGGAAAAACTGTTTTTT.

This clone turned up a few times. This CDR3 reads CASSPLAADSSFNYGYTF. The DNA for the CDR3 is TGTGCCAGCTCACCACTAGCAGCGGACAGCAGTTTTAACTATGGCTACACCTTC. The V gene is TRBV18, the J gene TRBJ1-2; D is perhaps TRBD1 (6 bases). The CDR3 sequence is 18 residues long. Trimming removed 1 base at V and 1 base at J, with 19 bases between. CDR1 is KGHSH, CDR2 LQKENI, per germline. The full variable domain, its missing parts supplied by reference TRBV18 and TRBJ1-2, is NAGVMQNPRHLVRRRGQEARLRCSPMKGHSHVYWYRQLPEEGLKFMVYLQKENIIDESGMPKERFSAEFPKEGPSILRIQQVVRGDSAAYFCASSPLAADSSFNYGYTFGSGTRLTVV.

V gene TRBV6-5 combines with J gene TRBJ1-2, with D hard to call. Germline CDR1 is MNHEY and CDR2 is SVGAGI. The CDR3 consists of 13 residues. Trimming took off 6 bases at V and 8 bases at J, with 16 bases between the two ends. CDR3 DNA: TGTGCCAGCAGACCCGGACTGCTCAGGGGCTACACCTTC. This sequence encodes CASRPGLLRGYTF.

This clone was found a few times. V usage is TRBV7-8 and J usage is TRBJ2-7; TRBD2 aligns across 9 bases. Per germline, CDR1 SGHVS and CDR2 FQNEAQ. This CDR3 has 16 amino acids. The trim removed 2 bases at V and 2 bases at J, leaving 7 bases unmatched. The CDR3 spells CASSLLGGGAAYEQYF. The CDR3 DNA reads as TGTGCCAGCAGCTTATTGGGCGGGGGGGCCGCCTACGAGCAGTACTTC.

CDR3 DNA sequence: TGTGCCAGCAGCTTATACAGGGGGGCGAACACTGAAGCTTTCTTT. Translating it yields CASSLYRGANTEAFF. The rearrangement joins TRBV11-2 to TRBJ1-1; 8 bases are shared with TRBD1. The CDR3 contains 15 residues. V was clipped by 2 bases and J by 1 base; unmatched bases: 3. Germline-derived CDR1 and CDR2 are SGHAT and FQNNGV.

CDR3 region: CASSEQNEYNSPLHF. The CDR3 DNA reads as TGTGCCAGCAGCGAGCAAAACGAATATAATTCACCCCTCCACTTT. V is TRBV5-5 and J is TRBJ1-6; D uncertain. There are 15 residues in the CDR3. The ends were cut back, 4 bases at V and 4 bases at J, with 12 bases in the middle. CDR1 SGHKS and CDR2 YYEKEE come from the germline V gene (reference sequence). Together with reference TRBV5-5 and TRBJ1-6, the CDR3 gives the full variable domain: DAGVTQSPTHLIKTRGQQVTLRCSPISGHKSVSWYQQVLGQGPQFIFQYYEKEERGRGNFPDRFSARQFPNYSSELNVNALLLGDSALYLCASSEQNEYNSPLHFGNGTRLTVT.

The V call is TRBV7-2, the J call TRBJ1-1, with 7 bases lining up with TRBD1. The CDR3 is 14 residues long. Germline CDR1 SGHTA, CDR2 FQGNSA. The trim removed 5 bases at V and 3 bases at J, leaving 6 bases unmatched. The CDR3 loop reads CASSPGQAHTEAFF. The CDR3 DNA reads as TGTGCCAGCAGCCCAGGACAGGCGCACACTGAAGCTTTCTTT.

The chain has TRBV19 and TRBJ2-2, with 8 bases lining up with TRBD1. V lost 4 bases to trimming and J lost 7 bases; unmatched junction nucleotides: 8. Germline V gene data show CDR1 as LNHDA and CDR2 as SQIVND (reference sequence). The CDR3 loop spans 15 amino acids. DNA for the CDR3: TGTGCCAGTAGTACCCCCGGGACAGGCATCGGGGAGCTGTTTTTT. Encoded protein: CASSTPGTGIGELFF.

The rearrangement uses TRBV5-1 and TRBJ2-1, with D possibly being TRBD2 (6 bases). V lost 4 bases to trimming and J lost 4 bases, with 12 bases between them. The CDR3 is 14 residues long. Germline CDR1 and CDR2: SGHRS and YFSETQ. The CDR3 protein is CASSPGLAYNEQFF. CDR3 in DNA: TGCGCCAGCAGCCCGGGACTCGCTTACAATGAGCAGTTCTTC.

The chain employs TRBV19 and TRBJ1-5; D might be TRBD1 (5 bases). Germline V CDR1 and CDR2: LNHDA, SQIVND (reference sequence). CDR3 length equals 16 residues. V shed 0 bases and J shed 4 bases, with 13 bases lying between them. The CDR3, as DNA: TGTGCCAGTAGTATAGACGGGGAGGGGATAAATCAGCCCCAGCATTTT. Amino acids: CASSIDGEGINQPQHF.

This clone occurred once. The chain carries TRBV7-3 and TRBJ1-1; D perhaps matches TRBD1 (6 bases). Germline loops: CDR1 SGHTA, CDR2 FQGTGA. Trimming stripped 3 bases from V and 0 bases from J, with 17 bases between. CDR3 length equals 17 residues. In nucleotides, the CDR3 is TGTGCCAGCAGCTTTTTAGCGGGGGGACATCTGAACACTGAAGCTTTCTTT. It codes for CASSFLAGGHLNTEAFF.

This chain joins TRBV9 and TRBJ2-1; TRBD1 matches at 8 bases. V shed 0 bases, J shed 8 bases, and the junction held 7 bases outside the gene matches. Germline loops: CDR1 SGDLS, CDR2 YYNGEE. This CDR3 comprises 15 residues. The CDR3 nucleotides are TGTGCCAGCAGCGTAGCAGGACAGGGTTCTTATGAGCAGTTCTTC. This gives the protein CASSVAGQGSYEQFF.

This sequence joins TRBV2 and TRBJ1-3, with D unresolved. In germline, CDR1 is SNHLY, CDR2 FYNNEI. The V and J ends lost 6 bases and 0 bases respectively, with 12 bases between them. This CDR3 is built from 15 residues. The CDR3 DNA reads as TGTGCCAGCAGCGATCTCGGGAACTCTGGAAACACCATATATTTT. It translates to CASSDLGNSGNTIYF. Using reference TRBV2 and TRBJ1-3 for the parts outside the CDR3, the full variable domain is EPEVTQTPSHQVTQMGQEVILRCVPISNHLYFYWYRQILGQKVEFLVSFYNNEISEKSEIFDDQFSVERPDGSNFTLKIRSTKLEDSAMYFCASSDLGNSGNTIYFGEGSWLTVV.

In DNA form, the CDR3 reads TGTGCCAGCAGGAACGGCGGGGGAGACACGGGGGAGCAGTACTTC. Translated: CASRNGGGDTGEQYF. The chain combines TRBV6-1 with TRBJ2-7; 7 bases match TRBD2. The germline gives CDR1 MNHNS, CDR2 SASEGT. The J segment lost 7 bases and the V segment lost 6 bases, leaving 15 bases of the junction unmatched. This CDR3 comprises 15 residues.